Sequencing of this TCR beta chain was carried out in a study of tumor-infiltrating lymphocytes in primary liver carcinoma (dated by TCRdb to 2015 to 2018). A note on the overall study: Of the five patients (three men and two women, aged 30 to 69 years), four had hepatocellular carcinoma and one had combined HCC and intrahepatic cholangiocarcinoma. Repertoires from technical replicates were highly reproducible, with mean shared-clone rates around 0.87 and correlation coefficients above 0.98. TCRbeta repertoire sequencing covered 35 specimens from 5 patients: some 25 tumor regions, 5 adjacent noncancerous liver tissues and 5 peripheral blood samples. Tumors of the five patients were stage T1-T3 N0M0 with maximum diameters of roughly 4.2 to 10 cm. Across five regions of each liver tumor, along with adjacent normal tissue and blood, the study brought together TCRbeta repertoire sequencing, expression microarrays and whole-exome sequencing. To link TCRbeta repertoire diversity with the local molecular phenotype, the approximately 25 tumor region samples were profiled using Agilent mRNA microarrays. Each sample produced roughly 3.5 to 7.13 million productive TCRbeta reads, and read depth showed no significant difference between tissue types. Study-wide findings and limitations: Since the samples were bulk and unsorted, there was no way to compare CD4+ and CD8+ T cell repertoires. Consistent with antigen-driven expansion, pairs of tumor regions showed higher repertoire overlap (mean around 36%) than either tumor-adjacent pairs (around 17%) or tumor-blood pairs (roughly 15%). With just a few patients in the study, the authors point out that the findings should be validated in a larger study. A significantly larger repertoire fraction was made up by the top 250 clones in tumors than in blood (p = 0.039). Because only the TCR beta chain was sequenced and unpaired alpha chains were not captured, true repertoire diversity is likely underestimated. Only about 7.5-25% of top clones were found in all five regions of a tumor, suggesting spatial heterogeneity of tumor-infiltrating T cells.

Without any cell sorting, total RNA and DNA were co-extracted from about 21-30 mg of bulk tissue using the AllPrep DNA/RNA mini kit. Between November 2015 and early 2016, roughly 5 patients in China with histopathologically diagnosed primary liver carcinoma had their tumors surgically resected. Chronic HBV infection was present in the patients, and the patients were treatment-naive at sampling. Each tumor was sampled at five spatially separated regions: the tumor centre plus the superior, inferior, left-lateral and right-lateral poles. More than 85% viable tumor cells were found by histology in every tumor sample. Pieces of fresh tumor and adjacent tissue were cut in half, with one half kept in RNAlater at -80 degrees C and the other half sent for histology. This clonotype has ten or more counts. Its binding antigen is unknown. No much larger clonotype is one base removed from it; base qualities were not supplied.

A constant-region primer and ProtoScript II reverse transcriptase were used to reverse-transcribe TCRbeta-specific cDNA from roughly 0.5 ug total RNA. TCRbeta libraries were built with three nested multiplex PCR rounds, a slightly modified ARM-PCR procedure. The first two PCR rounds used multiplex TRBV1-TRBV30 forward primers with a Cbeta reverse primer, each for about 10 cycles. Sample barcodes and Illumina adapters were attached in a final 25-cycle PCR using Deep VentR polymerase. Before sequencing, amplicons of 200-500 bp were purified from gel using a QIAquick gel extraction kit. TCRbeta amplicons were sequenced on an Illumina HiSeq 2500 with 250-bp paired-end reads. As for the authors' bioinformatics: Quality trimming of reads was performed with Trimmomatic v0.33, and paired reads were merged with FLASH v1.2.11 so that full CDR3 sequences could be recovered. MiGEC v1.2.1b assigned V, D and J germline segments to the rearranged TCRbeta sequences. VDJtools v1.0.0 computed clonotype statistics and Shannon-Wiener diversity indices. Except for diversity analysis, only each sample's 250 most abundant clonotypes were used in subsequent analyses to reduce sampling bias. TCRdb reworked the public reads: Q25 trimming with fastp, MiXCR clone assembly, productive beta chains retained. Merged by CDR3 protein, the rows form single entries marked with the most common genes and DNA. These V and J calls originate from TCRdb's pipeline instead of the authors' own analysis. This sample lists 95,000 to 150,000 distinct CDR3 sequences; under 65% were detected once. 8.4% of the sample rests with the top ten.

The CDR3 covers 11 residues, taking in both the cysteine and the phenylalanine. Of all the DNA, just the CDR3 is kept, 33 bases in frame from base 1. V is shortened by 7 bases, J by 8 bases, and the region joining them spans 10 bases. CDR1 and CDR2 are read off the germline V gene as SNHLY and FYNNEI. The sequence came from a woman in her sixties with primary liver carcinoma and hepatitis B virus infection. The chain was built from TRBV2 and TRBJ2-3, with TRBD1 tentatively as D gene (7 bases match). Material: liver tumor tissue from sampling region 3. Per the publication, the cell subset or site label means: tumor region T3, left-lateral pole. The CDR3 amino acid sequence is: CASTQGGTQYF. The nucleotide sequence is TGTGCCAGCACTCAGGGGGGTACGCAGTATTTT.